This T cell receptor (beta chain) was recovered during a study of blood T cell repertoires in COVID-19. On the study more broadly: COVID-19 samples collected from the United States, Italy and Spain covered acute and convalescent phases. The cDNA or gDNA used as material had been derived from T cells, B-cell-depleted T cells, or PBMCs.

The CDR3 consists of 18 residues. Trimming at V came to 7 bases and at J to 0 bases, leaving 13 bases not matched to a gene. CDR1 SGHVS and CDR2 FNYEAQ come from the germline V gene. Data came from immunoSEQ multiplex PCR; TCRdb stores just in-frame clones and leaves some out. The sample lists around 260,000 clones; 80% to 90% were seen once. This TCR was recovered from a man aged 55 to 70 with acute or convalescent COVID-19. This chain joins TRBV7-6 and TRBJ2-2; 8 bases agree with TRBD2. The sequenced sample consisted of peripheral blood. Here the CDR3 reads CASTLRGGGRANTGELFF. The CDR3 DNA follows: TGTGCCAGCACCCTACGTGGCGGGGGGCGAGCGAACACCGGGGAGCTGTTTTTT.